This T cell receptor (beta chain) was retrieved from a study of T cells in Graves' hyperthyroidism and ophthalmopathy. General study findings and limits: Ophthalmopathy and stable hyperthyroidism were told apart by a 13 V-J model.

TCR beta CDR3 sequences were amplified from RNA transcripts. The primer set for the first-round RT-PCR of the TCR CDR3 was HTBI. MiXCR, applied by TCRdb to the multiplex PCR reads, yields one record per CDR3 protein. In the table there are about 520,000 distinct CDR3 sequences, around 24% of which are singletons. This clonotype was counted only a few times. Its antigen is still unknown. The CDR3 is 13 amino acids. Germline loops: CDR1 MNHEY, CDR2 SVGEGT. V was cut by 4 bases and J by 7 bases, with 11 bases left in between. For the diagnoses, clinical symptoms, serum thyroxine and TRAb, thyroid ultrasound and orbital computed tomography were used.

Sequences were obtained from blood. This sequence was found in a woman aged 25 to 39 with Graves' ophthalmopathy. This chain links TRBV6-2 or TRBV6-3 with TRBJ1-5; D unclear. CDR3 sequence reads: CASSSGHRQPQHF. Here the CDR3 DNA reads TGTGCCAGCAGTTCGGGTCATCGGCAGCCCCAGCATTTT.